This T cell receptor (beta chain) was documented in a study of blood T cell repertoires in COVID-19 (dated by TCRdb to the early 2020s). Describing the broader study: Samples covering the acute and convalescent phases of COVID-19 were provided by collaborators in the United States, Italy and Spain. The material from the prospective study consisted of cDNA or gDNA derived from T cells, B-cell-depleted T cells, or PBMCs. The dataset comprised deeply sampled blood TCRbeta repertoires from subjects exposed to, actively infected with, or recovered from COVID-19. The repertoires were made available in a free public database intended to serve as a resource for research on the immune response to SARS-CoV-2. The samples were drawn from two sources: the first 160 participants of the ongoing ImmuneRACE study, and some 1,300 subjects contributed by 6 global collaborators. The sample metadata nearly always contained a de-identified subject ID, COVID-19 status, age in years and sex. Where available, HLA class I and class II types were obtained from metadata supplied by the sample provider rather than from assay-based typing. What the research found in general, with its limitations: Clinical and demographic metadata were provided uncurated, with the amount varying by source and participant.

This clone was seen a handful of times. Its antigen remains undetermined. No base quality values were provided; no much bigger clone lies one nucleotide off. The immunoSEQ Assay, a bias-controlled multiplex PCR, was used to amplify TCRbeta CDR3 regions from genomic DNA. Regarding the original processing steps: Nucleated cell counts per sample were estimated from amplification of reference gene primers within the assay. To quantify the absolute abundance of each unique TCRbeta CDR3 rearrangement, sequence reads were collapsed and filtered. Productive Simpson clonality was computed per sample as the square root of Simpson's diversity index over productive rearrangements. Held by TCRdb, this immuneACCESS table contains in-frame sequences only and omits some clones. Under half of the omission traces to an unresolved V gene where checked; the cause of the rest is unknown. V and J calls and clone size are given by that table; D and trimming were obtained from the DNA. This sample lists under 250,000 clones; around 83% were detected once. Of the sample, approximately 2.9% falls within the top ten clones.

Each collaborating institution followed its own protocols to collect whole blood in K2EDTA tubes. Collaborator samples were shipped for TCRbeta analysis as frozen whole blood, isolated PBMCs, or DNA extracted from either sample type. The specimen sequenced was peripheral blood. This clonotype was obtained from a man aged 50 to 59 with active or convalescent COVID-19.

The DNA sequence is given as TGCGCCAGCAGCTTGACTCGATTGAACTATGGCTACACCTTC. Translated, this gives CASSLTRLNYGYTF. The sequence is built from TRBV5-1 and TRBJ1-2, with the D segment identity uncertain. The CDR3 contains 14 residues, cysteine and phenylalanine counted. Only the CDR3 DNA stays, 42 bases, in frame from base 1. The V end loses 1 base and the J end loses 2 bases, and a stretch of 9 bases separates them. CDR1 and CDR2 are drawn from the germline V gene: SGHRS, YFSETQ.